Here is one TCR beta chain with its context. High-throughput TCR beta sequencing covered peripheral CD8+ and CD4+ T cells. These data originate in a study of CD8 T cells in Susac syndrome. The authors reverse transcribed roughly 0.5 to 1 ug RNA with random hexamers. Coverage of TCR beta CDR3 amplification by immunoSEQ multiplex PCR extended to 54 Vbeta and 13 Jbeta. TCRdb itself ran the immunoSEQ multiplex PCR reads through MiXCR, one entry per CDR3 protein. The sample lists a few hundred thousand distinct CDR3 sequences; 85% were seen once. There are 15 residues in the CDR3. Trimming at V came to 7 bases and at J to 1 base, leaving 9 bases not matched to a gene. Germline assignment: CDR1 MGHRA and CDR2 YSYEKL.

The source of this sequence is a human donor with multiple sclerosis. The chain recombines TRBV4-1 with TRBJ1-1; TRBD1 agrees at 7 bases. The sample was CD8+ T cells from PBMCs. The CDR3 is CASTITGTANTEAFF. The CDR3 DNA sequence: TGCGCCAGCACCATCACCGGGACAGCGAACACTGAAGCTTTCTTT.